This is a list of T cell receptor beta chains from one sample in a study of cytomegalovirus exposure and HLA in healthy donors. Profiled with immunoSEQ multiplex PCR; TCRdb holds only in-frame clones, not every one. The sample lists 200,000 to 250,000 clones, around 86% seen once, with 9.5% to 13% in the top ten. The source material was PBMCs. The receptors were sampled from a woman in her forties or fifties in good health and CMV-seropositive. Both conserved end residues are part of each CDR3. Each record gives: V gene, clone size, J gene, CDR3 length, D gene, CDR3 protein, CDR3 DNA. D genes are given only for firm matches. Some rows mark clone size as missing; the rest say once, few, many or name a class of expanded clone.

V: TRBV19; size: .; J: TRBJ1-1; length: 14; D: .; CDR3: CASSIRGTHTEAFF; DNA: TGTGCCAGTAGTATAAGGGGCACTCACACTGAAGCTTTCTTT
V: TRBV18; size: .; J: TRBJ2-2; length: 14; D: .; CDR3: CASSPRRAAGELFF; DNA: TGTGCCAGCTCACCACGGAGGGCCGCCGGGGAGCTGTTTTTT
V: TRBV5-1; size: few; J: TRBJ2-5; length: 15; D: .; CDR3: CASSLLGTGEETQYF; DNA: TGCGCCAGCAGCTTGTTGGGGACTGGGGAAGAGACCCAGTACTTC
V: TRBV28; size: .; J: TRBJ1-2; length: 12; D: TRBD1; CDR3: CASRSDRVGYTF; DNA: TGTGCCAGCAGGAGTGACAGGGTGGGCTACACCTTC
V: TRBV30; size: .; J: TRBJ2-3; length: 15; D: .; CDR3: CAWSVGAVGTDTQYF; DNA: TGTGCCTGGAGTGTAGGAGCGGTAGGCACAGATACGCAGTATTTT
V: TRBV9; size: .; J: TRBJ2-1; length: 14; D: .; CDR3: CASSVGGEGDEQFF; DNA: TGTGCCAGCAGCGTGGGGGGAGAAGGGGATGAGCAGTTCTTC
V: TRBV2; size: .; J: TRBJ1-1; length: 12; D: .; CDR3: CASSQENTEAFF; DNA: TGTGCCAGCAGCCAGGAGAACACTGAAGCTTTCTTT
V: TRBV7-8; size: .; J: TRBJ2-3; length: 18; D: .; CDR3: CASSLATVGGKKRDTQYF; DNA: TGTGCCAGCAGCTTAGCGACGGTAGGGGGTAAAAAAAGGGATACGCAGTATTTT
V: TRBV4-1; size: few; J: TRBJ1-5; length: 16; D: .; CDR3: CASSPDRGSEDQPQHF; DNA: TGCGCCAGCAGCCCCGACCGGGGGAGTGAGGATCAGCCCCAGCATTTT
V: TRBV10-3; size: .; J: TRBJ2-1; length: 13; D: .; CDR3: CAISGSGENEQFF; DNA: TGTGCCATCAGTGGATCAGGGGAGAATGAGCAGTTCTTC
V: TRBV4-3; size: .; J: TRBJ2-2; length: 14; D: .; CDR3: CASSQVGGTGELFF; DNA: TGCGCCAGCAGCCAAGTCGGGGGCACCGGGGAGCTGTTTTTT